This T cell receptor (beta chain) originates from a study of cytotoxic CD8 clonotypes in ibrutinib-treated CLL. Notes on the study in general: Clonality was higher at ibrutinib response and returned toward baseline at progression.

The table came from immunoSEQ multiplex PCR; TCRdb's copy has only in-frame clones and leaves some out. There are about 250,000 clones in the sample; under 75% occur only once, and 15% lies in the top ten. Points on this clone: Antigen specificity is unknown.

Material: PBMCs, obtained after 24 months of ibrutinib treatment. The TCR comes from a human donor with chronic lymphocytic leukemia.

The CDR3 loop is CASSLAWREGYEQYF. The CDR3 DNA reads as TGTGCCAGCAGTTTAGCGTGGCGGGAGGGTTACGAGCAGTACTTC. This rearrangement joins TRBV28 to TRBJ2-7, with 9 bases matching TRBD2. Losses at the gene ends were 2 bases for V and 4 bases for J; bases not matched to a gene: 6. The CDR3 is 15 residues long. Germline V gene data show CDR1 as MDHEN and CDR2 as SYDVKM.